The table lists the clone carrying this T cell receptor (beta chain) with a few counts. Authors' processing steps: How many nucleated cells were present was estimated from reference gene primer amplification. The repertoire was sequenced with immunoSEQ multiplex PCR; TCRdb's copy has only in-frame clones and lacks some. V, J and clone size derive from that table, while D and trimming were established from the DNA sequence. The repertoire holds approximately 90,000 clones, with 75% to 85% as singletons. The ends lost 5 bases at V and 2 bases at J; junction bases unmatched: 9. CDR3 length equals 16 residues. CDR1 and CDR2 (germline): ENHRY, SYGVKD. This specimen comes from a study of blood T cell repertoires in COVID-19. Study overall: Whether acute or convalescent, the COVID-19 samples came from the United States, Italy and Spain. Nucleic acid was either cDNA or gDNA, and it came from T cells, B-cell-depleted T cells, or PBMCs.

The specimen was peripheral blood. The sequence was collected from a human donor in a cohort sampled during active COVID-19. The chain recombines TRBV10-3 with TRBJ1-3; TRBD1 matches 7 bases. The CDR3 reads CAISTAGQDAGNTIYF. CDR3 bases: TGTGCCATCAGTACCGCCGGACAGGACGCTGGAAACACCATATATTTT.